A selection of T cell receptor beta chains follows, all from one sample in a study of T cells in localized non-small cell lung cancer. Generated by immunoSEQ multiplex PCR, the TCRdb table keeps only in-frame clones and is missing some. The repertoire holds some 80,000 clones, with just under 85% as singletons. The sequencing here drew on peripheral blood, taken before any cancer treatment. Source of these receptors: a man between 40 and 70 years old with stage I lung adenocarcinoma. CDR3s include the opening cysteine and the closing phenylalanine or tryptophan. The D gene is left open where the match is weak. Clone size appears in some rows only: once, few, many, or a class for an expanded clone.

d_call: -; j_call: TRBJ1-4; v_call: TRBV12-5; clone_size: -; cdr3_nt: TGTGCTAGTGGTTTGGTACACGGGGGTAATGAAAAACTGTTTTTT; cdr3_aa: CASGLVHGGNEKLFF
d_call: TRBD1; j_call: TRBJ2-3; v_call: TRBV5-6; clone_size: -; cdr3_nt: TGTGCCAGCAGCCGGGCGACAGGGGTTGTGGATACGCAGTATTTT; cdr3_aa: CASSRATGVVDTQYF
d_call: TRBD1; j_call: TRBJ2-5; v_call: TRBV7-8; clone_size: -; cdr3_nt: TGTGCCAGCAGCTTCGCAGGGGGCAGGGAGACCCAGTACTTC; cdr3_aa: CASSFAGGRETQYF
d_call: -; j_call: TRBJ2-1; v_call: TRBV10-3; clone_size: -; cdr3_nt: TGTGCCACCAATTCCCCTCTTGGAGGCCGGACCCCCCACAATGAGCAGTTCTTC; cdr3_aa: CATNSPLGGRTPHNEQFF
d_call: -; j_call: TRBJ1-5; v_call: TRBV28; clone_size: -; cdr3_nt: TGTGCCAGCAGGACAACTGGGCGGGGGGCCTACAATCAGCCCCAGCATTTT; cdr3_aa: CASRTTGRGAYNQPQHF
d_call: TRBD2; j_call: TRBJ2-7; v_call: TRBV11-2; clone_size: -; cdr3_nt: TGTGCCAGCAGCCCGAGCGGGAGGGCCAGCGAGCAGTACTTC; cdr3_aa: CASSPSGRASEQYF
d_call: TRBD2; j_call: TRBJ2-1; v_call: TRBV25-1; clone_size: once; cdr3_nt: TGTGCCAGCAGTGAGGGTAGCGGGAGGGGCCACTACTACAATGAGCAGTTCTTC; cdr3_aa: CASSEGSGRGHYYNEQFF
d_call: -; j_call: TRBJ2-1; v_call: TRBV7-3; clone_size: -; cdr3_nt: TGTGCCAGCAGCATTACTCTTCAGGGGAGAAGGTTCTTC; cdr3_aa: CASSITLQGRRFF
d_call: -; j_call: TRBJ2-3; v_call: TRBV29-1; clone_size: -; cdr3_nt: TGCAGCGGGGGGTCAGCCACAGATACGCAGTATTTT; cdr3_aa: CSGGSATDTQYF
d_call: -; j_call: TRBJ2-3; v_call: TRBV5-4; clone_size: once; cdr3_nt: TGTGCCAGCAGCTTGGGCTCGGGCGGCCCGACAGATACGCAGTATTTT; cdr3_aa: CASSLGSGGPTDTQYF
d_call: TRBD1; j_call: TRBJ1-1; v_call: TRBV14; clone_size: large; cdr3_nt: TGTGCCAGCAGCCCCCAGACAGGGTGGAACACTGAAGCTTTCTTT; cdr3_aa: CASSPQTGWNTEAFF
d_call: -; j_call: TRBJ1-1; v_call: TRBV7-9; clone_size: -; cdr3_nt: TGTGCCAGCAGCCCGCGTGGGCGGGTGAACACTGAAGCTTTCTTT; cdr3_aa: CASSPRGRVNTEAFF
d_call: TRBD1; j_call: TRBJ1-3; v_call: TRBV19; clone_size: -; cdr3_nt: TGTGCCAGTACAGGGGGTTACATAGCTGGAAACACCATATATTTT; cdr3_aa: CASTGGYIAGNTIYF
d_call: TRBD2; j_call: TRBJ2-1; v_call: TRBV28; clone_size: -; cdr3_nt: TGTGCCAGCAGTTTTCGCCTAGCGGGAGTCAATGAGCAGTTCTTC; cdr3_aa: CASSFRLAGVNEQFF
d_call: TRBD1; j_call: TRBJ2-5; v_call: TRBV6-6; clone_size: -; cdr3_nt: TGTGCCAGCACCAGAGGGACAGGCGAGACCCAGTACTTC; cdr3_aa: CASTRGTGETQYF
d_call: -; j_call: TRBJ1-1; v_call: TRBV7-8; clone_size: -; cdr3_nt: TGTGCCAGCAGCTTAGCCTTCAAGAACACTGAAGCTTTCTTT; cdr3_aa: CASSLAFKNTEAFF
d_call: -; j_call: TRBJ2-5; v_call: TRBV19; clone_size: -; cdr3_nt: TGTGCCAGTAGTATTCGTAAGGGGCCTATCCAAGAGACCCAGTACTTC; cdr3_aa: CASSIRKGPIQETQYF
d_call: -; j_call: TRBJ2-1; v_call: TRBV6-6; clone_size: -; cdr3_nt: TGTGCCAGCAGGAAAGCCCCACTTCAAACAGGGTACGCGTTCTTC; cdr3_aa: CASRKAPLQTGYAFF
d_call: TRBD1; j_call: TRBJ1-2; v_call: TRBV14; clone_size: -; cdr3_nt: TGTGCCAGCAGCCAAAGTATAGGGGGCAGTGGCTACACCTTC; cdr3_aa: CASSQSIGGSGYTF
d_call: TRBD1; j_call: TRBJ1-2; v_call: TRBV6-5; clone_size: -; cdr3_nt: TGTGCCAGCAGTTACGAGCGACAGGGGATATATGGCTACACCTTC; cdr3_aa: CASSYERQGIYGYTF
d_call: -; j_call: TRBJ2-4; v_call: TRBV7-9; clone_size: -; cdr3_nt: TGTGCCAGCAGCCCAGGAGGGTCCAAAAACATTCAGTACTTC; cdr3_aa: CASSPGGSKNIQYF
d_call: -; j_call: TRBJ1-2; v_call: TRBV5-1; clone_size: few; cdr3_nt: TGCGCCAGCAGCCCACTGGGCAGGGGCTACACCTTC; cdr3_aa: CASSPLGRGYTF
d_call: -; j_call: TRBJ1-5; v_call: TRBV21-1; clone_size: -; cdr3_nt: TGTGCCAGCAGCAAGTTCGAGAACACTACCACAGATCAGCCCCAGCATTTT; cdr3_aa: CASSKFENTTTDQPQHF
d_call: -; j_call: TRBJ1-5; v_call: TRBV9; clone_size: -; cdr3_nt: TGTGCCAGCAGCCTCGGGGTTTCGGGTCAGCCCCAGCATTTT; cdr3_aa: CASSLGVSGQPQHF
d_call: -; j_call: TRBJ2-3; v_call: TRBV18; clone_size: -; cdr3_nt: TGTGCCAGCTCACAAAATGCCCCCCCAGATACGCAGTATTTT; cdr3_aa: CASSQNAPPDTQYF